The rows below give T cell receptor beta chains drawn from one sample of a study of regulatory T cells in long-lasting Graves disease. TCRdb re-called the multiplex PCR reads through MiXCR, storing one row per CDR3 protein. The table records under 400,000 distinct CDR3 sequences, roughly a sixth of them present only once. This sample was shared with a second study, whose subject was T cells in Graves' hyperthyroidism and ophthalmopathy.

Source: peripheral blood mononuclear cells (PBMCs), taken at new diagnosis, from a patient treated with antithyroid drugs. These receptors came from a man aged 35-49 years with Graves disease. Each CDR3 is given without its conserved first and last residue.

V gene: TRBV11-2; J gene: TRBJ1-1; CDR3 protein: ASSLESDLNTEAF
V gene: TRBV27; J gene: TRBJ2-2; CDR3 protein: ASSLLGGWTGELF
V gene: TRBV5-1; J gene: TRBJ2-3; CDR3 protein: ASTEGLETDTQY
V gene: TRBV20-1; J gene: TRBJ2-5; CDR3 protein: SAKDFYGGETQY
V gene: TRBV5-6; J gene: TRBJ2-7; CDR3 protein: ASSLAGIYEQY
V gene: TRBV28; J gene: TRBJ1-4; CDR3 protein: ASSLRTGGTNEKLF
V gene: TRBV3-1; J gene: TRBJ1-4; CDR3 protein: ASRGTGEKLF
V gene: TRBV5-6; J gene: TRBJ2-7; CDR3 protein: ASSASQGMLRYEQY
V gene: TRBV30; J gene: TRBJ1-1; CDR3 protein: AWNRLSTEAF
V gene: TRBV6-5; J gene: TRBJ2-7; CDR3 protein: ASSYEEVGIYEQY
V gene: TRBV7-8; J gene: TRBJ1-1; CDR3 protein: ASSSRTAGFDTEAF
V gene: TRBV9; J gene: TRBJ2-2; CDR3 protein: ASSGVAGGYTGELF
V gene: TRBV9; J gene: TRBJ2-3; CDR3 protein: ASSVGPAGGTDTQY
V gene: TRBV14; J gene: TRBJ2-5; CDR3 protein: ASSQDLRQTETQY
V gene: TRBV30; J gene: TRBJ2-7; CDR3 protein: AWSGQGYEQY
V gene: TRBV3-1; J gene: TRBJ1-5; CDR3 protein: ASSQRNGNQPQH
V gene: TRBV29-1; J gene: TRBJ2-1; CDR3 protein: SVEDWETTTDEQF
V gene: TRBV18; J gene: TRBJ1-3; CDR3 protein: ASSPQSGSSGNTIY
V gene: TRBV4-3; J gene: TRBJ2-5; CDR3 protein: ASSHTSGGAETQY
V gene: TRBV6-5; J gene: TRBJ1-5; CDR3 protein: ASSYSTYTNQPQH
V gene: TRBV5-6; J gene: TRBJ2-7; CDR3 protein: ASSLRRFSYEQY
V gene: TRBV5-1; J gene: TRBJ2-3; CDR3 protein: ASSLGQGAGDTQY
V gene: TRBV27; J gene: TRBJ2-1; CDR3 protein: ASSLSQLDEQF